These 8 T cell receptor beta chains originate from one sample sequenced in a study of graft-versus-host responses after intestinal transplantation (dated by TCRdb to 2020 to 2022). The time point label here, explained by the study, means: cells obtained before transplantation from donor or recipient. Antigens for these TCRs are unknown. Library generation was performed with the immunoSEQ multiplex PCR assay. TCRdb provides this immuneACCESS table in a form limited to in-frame rearrangements. Some clones are lacking; in checked studies, under half of them reflect an unresolved V gene, and why the rest are absent is not known. Across this sample there are over 80,000 clones, with roughly 90% seen only once. The biggest ten clones account for about 0.4% of the sample. Sequencing used unstimulated CD8+ T cells sorted from spleen or lymph node cells, obtained before transplant. The receptors were gathered from a human donor who was the organ donor for an intestinal transplant.

V and J are TRBV7-6 and TRBJ2-7, with D perhaps TRBD2 (7 bases). The CDR3 is 17 amino acids. Trimming took off 0 bases at V and 3 bases at J, with 18 bases between the two ends. Germline V gene sequence: CDR1 SGHVS, CDR2 FNYEAQ. CDR3 region: CASSLASGGRADYEQYF. CDR3 in DNA: TGTGCCAGCAGCTTAGCTTCGGGGGGCAGGGCTGACTACGAGCAGTACTTC.

The V gene is TRBV6-5, the J gene TRBJ2-2, with D tentatively TRBD1 (6 bases). Germline loops: CDR1 MNHEY, CDR2 SVGAGI. CDR3 length: 15 amino acids. Between the trimmed V and J ends, which lost 5 bases and 2 bases, there was a span of 12 bases. The CDR3 reads CASSKDRFNTGELFF. In DNA, the CDR3 is TGTGCCAGCAGTAAAGACAGGTTTAACACCGGGGAGCTGTTTTTT.

V and J are TRBV7-8 and TRBJ2-3; 7 bases match TRBD1. After removal of 5 bases from V and 4 bases from J, the junction contained 6 bases not matched to a gene. CDR3 length: 14 amino acids. Germline CDR1 is SGHVS and CDR2 is FQNEAQ. For the CDR3, the DNA is TGTGCCAGCAGCACGTACGACAGGGCAGATACGCAGTATTTT. Its protein product is CASSTYDRADTQYF.

The chain carries TRBV6-1 and TRBJ1-4, with 7 bases matching TRBD1. The CDR3 has 13 residues. Germline CDR1 is MNHNS and CDR2 is SASEGT. V was clipped by 8 bases and J by 7 bases; unmatched bases: 7. CDR3 in amino acids: CASCQGVIEKLFF. The CDR3 DNA sequence: TGTGCCAGCTGCCAGGGGGTAATTGAAAAACTGTTTTTT.

The chain couples TRBV7-2 to TRBJ1-2; 10 nucleotides align to TRBD1. This CDR3 contains 15 residues. The trim removed 1 base at V and 3 bases at J, leaving 2 bases unmatched. The V gene's germline CDR1 is SGHTA and CDR2 FQGNSA. In DNA, the CDR3 is TGTGCCAGCAGCTTAGTAGGACAGGGGGACTATGGCTACACCTTC. This codes for CASSLVGQGDYGYTF.

V gene TRBV6-6 combines with J gene TRBJ1-2; D gene ambiguous. V lost 6 bases and J 8 bases, leaving 10 bases between the germline ends. The CDR3 covers 11 residues. Germline values: CDR1 MNHNY, CDR2 SVGAGI (reference sequence). CDR3 DNA sequence: TGTGCCAGCAGGTCAGAGGAAGGCTACACCTTC. Translation gives CASRSEEGYTF.

The rearrangement joins TRBV27 to TRBJ2-7, with D possibly being TRBD2 (6 bases). The CDR3 contains 13 residues. The germline V and J ends were trimmed by 3 bases and 1 base, with 7 bases remaining between them. Per the germline V gene, CDR1 is MNHEY and CDR2 is SMNVEV (reference sequence). The CDR3: CASSFAGSYEQYF. The CDR3 DNA follows: TGTGCCAGCAGTTTTGCGGGGTCCTACGAGCAGTACTTC.

This chain connects TRBV6-5 to TRBJ2-7; TRBD1 is a possible D gene (6 bases). The CDR3 length is 11 residues. Trimming shortened V by 6 bases and J by 3 bases, and 6 bases separated the two germline ends. From germline, CDR1 is MNHEY and CDR2 SVGAGI. The CDR3 here is CASSRGYEQYF. The CDR3 region has the DNA TGTGCCAGCAGCAGGGGCTACGAGCAGTACTTC.